The 32 T cell receptor beta chains below come from one sample, sequenced in a study of cytomegalovirus exposure and HLA in healthy donors. PCR involved 60 Vbeta and 13 Jbeta primers. Profiling relied on immunoSEQ multiplex PCR, and the TCRdb table lists in-frame clones only, not all of them. Altogether about 120,000 clones are present, roughly 60% being singletons, with the ten largest covering roughly 10%. Material for sequencing was PBMCs. All receptors come from a middle-aged man in good health and CMV-seropositive.

The J gene is TRBJ2-1, the V gene TRBV5-1; 11 bases agree with TRBD1. Germline-derived CDR1 and CDR2 are SGHRS and YFSETQ. The CDR3 covers 15 residues. V gave up 0 bases and J gave up 4 bases; unmatched junction bases: 0. This CDR3 is CASSLGDRGYNEQFF. In DNA, the CDR3 is TGCGCCAGCAGCTTGGGGGACAGGGGGTACAATGAGCAGTTCTTC.

CDR3 sequence reads: CASRTDYNEQFF. DNA of the CDR3: TGTGCCAGCAGGACAGATTACAATGAGCAGTTCTTC. The chain employs TRBV11-1 and TRBJ2-1; the D gene is possibly TRBD1 (5 bases). CDR3 length: 12 amino acids. Germline CDR1 reads SGHAT; CDR2 reads FQDESV (reference sequence). Trimming cost V 6 bases and J 4 bases, with 7 bases left between them.

This clone was seen a single time. The chain combines TRBV29-1 with TRBJ2-5; 7 bases map to TRBD2. This CDR3 is built from 13 residues. Unmatched junction bases numbered 13, after V lost 4 bases and J lost 11 bases. Germline CDR1 reads SQVTM; CDR2 reads ANQGSEA. The CDR3 is CSVGLADSGEQYF. The CDR3, as DNA: TGCAGCGTTGGATTAGCCGACAGCGGGGAGCAGTACTTC.

This sequence joins TRBV5-8 and TRBJ1-1; no reliable D call. Germline CDR1 SGHTS, CDR2 YDEGEE. This CDR3 comprises 14 residues. V shed 4 bases and J shed 4 bases, with 14 bases lying between them. Here the CDR3 reads CASSPTRYGTEAFF. The CDR3 DNA reads as TGTGCCAGCAGCCCGACCAGGTATGGCACTGAAGCTTTCTTT.

The chain employs TRBV5-4 and TRBJ2-5; 10 bases are a match to TRBD2. V lost 4 bases to trimming and J lost 5 bases; unmatched junction nucleotides: 8. The CDR3 contains 15 residues. The germline gives CDR1 SGHNT, CDR2 YYREEE (reference sequence). The CDR3, as DNA: TGTGCCAGCAGCCAAGGAGCGGGAGGGCCCGAGACCCAGTACTTC. Its translation: CASSQGAGGPETQYF. Together with reference TRBV5-4 and TRBJ2-5, the CDR3 gives the full variable domain: ETGVTQSPTHLIKTRGQQVTLRCSSQSGHNTVSWYQQALGQGPQFIFQYYREEENGRGNFPPRFSGLQFPNYSSELNVNALELDDSALYLCASSQGAGGPETQYFGPGTRLLVL.

The genes are TRBV27 and TRBJ1-1; maybe TRBD1 (5 bases). Germline V gives CDR1 MNHEY, CDR2 SMNVEV (reference sequence). V was clipped by 7 bases and J by 4 bases, with 22 bases between them. The CDR3 is 16 amino acids. In nucleotides, the CDR3 is TGTGCCAGCACCCTAAACCCCGCAGGGTTGGGCACTGAAGCTTTCTTT. This translates into CASTLNPAGLGTEAFF.

The V call is TRBV7-3, the J call TRBJ2-1; D might be TRBD2 (7 bases). Germline CDR1 is SGHTA and CDR2 is FQGTGA. The CDR3 totals 14 residues. V was cut by 7 bases and J by 0 bases, with 10 bases left in between. Here the CDR3 reads CASTRGGSYNEQFF. Written as DNA, the CDR3 is TGTGCCAGCACGAGGGGGGGCTCCTACAATGAGCAGTTCTTC.

The chain couples TRBV6-1 to TRBJ2-2, with a weak D call TRBD2 (5 bases). This CDR3 contains 15 residues. Trimming took 2 bases from V and 1 from J, leaving 8 bases between them. In germline, CDR1 is MNHNS, CDR2 SASEGT. Here the CDR3 DNA reads TGTGCCAGCAGTGAAACCGGGGAGAACACCGGGGAGCTGTTTTTT. Translated, it gives CASSETGENTGELFF.

The chain combines TRBV28 with TRBJ2-1; 12 nucleotides align to TRBD2. CDR1 is MDHEN and CDR2 is SYDVKM in the germline V gene. There are 16 residues in the CDR3. Germline trimming cut 7 bases from V and 1 base from J; bases unmatched to any gene: 5. This CDR3 reads CASTRLAGASYNEQFF. CDR3 DNA: TGTGCCAGCACCCGACTAGCGGGAGCATCCTACAATGAGCAGTTCTTC.

CDR3 protein: CASSLARGAAPDTQYF. The CDR3 DNA is TGCGCCAGCAGCTTGGCCAGGGGGGCTGCCCCAGATACGCAGTATTTT. This chain links TRBV5-1 with TRBJ2-3; D is possibly TRBD1 (7 bases). Per germline, CDR1 SGHRS and CDR2 YFSETQ. Trimming shortened V by 0 bases and J by 4 bases, and 15 bases separated the two germline ends. CDR3 length: 16 amino acids. Full variable domain (outside the CDR3, taken from reference TRBV5-1 and TRBJ2-3): KAGVTQTPRYLIKTRGQQVTLSCSPISGHRSVSWYQQTPGQGLQFLFEYFSETQRNKGNFPGRFSGRQFSNSRSEMNVSTLELGDSALYLCASSLARGAAPDTQYFGPGTRLTVL.

The genes are TRBV6-5 and TRBJ2-7; TRBD2 might be the D (5 bases). The germline V gene encodes CDR1 MNHEY and CDR2 SVGAGI. This CDR3 spans 13 amino acids. V dropped 0 bases and J dropped 2 bases, with 5 bases sitting between them. The CDR3: CASSYSTTYEQYF. CDR3 in DNA: TGTGCCAGCAGTTACTCGACTACCTACGAGCAGTACTTC.

The chain recombines TRBV2 with TRBJ2-2, with 8 bases lining up with TRBD2. CDR1 is SNHLY and CDR2 is FYNNEI in the germline V gene. This CDR3 comprises 15 residues. Unmatched junction bases numbered 5, after V lost 8 bases and J lost 0 bases. CDR3 coding DNA: TGTGCCAGCTCTTCGGGACTAGCGAACACCGGGGAGCTGTTTTTT. This encodes CASSSGLANTGELFF.

The V and J genes are TRBV2 and TRBJ2-1; 15 bases are shared with TRBD2. V was pared by 6 bases and J by 10 bases, with 4 bases of the junction left unmatched. CDR1 is SNHLY and CDR2 is FYNNEI in the germline V gene. The CDR3 runs 14 residues. In DNA, the CDR3 is TGTGCCAGCAGGGGACTAGCGGGAGGCGGGGAGCAGTTCTTC. It codes for CASRGLAGGGEQFF.

The chain has TRBV6-6 and TRBJ2-5; 10 bases match TRBD2. The J call is in doubt because the DNA end fits TRBJ2-7 better. Germline values: CDR1 MNHNY, CDR2 SVGAGI (reference sequence). The CDR3 consists of 13 residues. CDR3 nucleotides: TGTGCCAGCCAACTTAGCGGGAGGTACGAGCAGTACTTC. It is translated as CASQLSGRYEQYF.

The chain has TRBV19 and TRBJ2-3; TRBD1 matches 11 bases. Germline V lookup: CDR1 LNHDA, CDR2 SQIVND (reference sequence). V lost 8 bases, J lost 5 bases, and 3 bases stayed unmatched. The CDR3 extends over 13 amino acids. For the CDR3, the DNA is TGTGCCAGTGGGGGACAGGGGGGAGATACGCAGTATTTT. Amino acids: CASGGQGGDTQYF.

This chain connects TRBV6-5 to TRBJ1-3; D is unclear. The V end lost 7 bases, the J end lost 4 bases, and 14 bases lay between the germline ends. Looked up from germline, CDR1 is MNHEY and CDR2 is SVGAGI. The CDR3 extends over 14 amino acids. The chain's CDR3 is CASIAWQAGNTIYF. For the CDR3, the DNA is TGTGCCAGCATTGCATGGCAGGCGGGAAACACCATATATTTT.

V usage is TRBV28 and J usage is TRBJ1-1, with no clear D. The length of the CDR3 is 12 residues. The germline V gene encodes CDR1 MDHEN and CDR2 SYDVKM. The V end lost 8 bases, the J end lost 0 bases, and 7 bases lay between the germline ends. CDR3 DNA: TGTGCCAGCGCCGGTCTGAACACTGAAGCTTTCTTT. Translation: CASAGLNTEAFF.

The chain has TRBV10-3 and TRBJ1-2; possibly TRBD1 for D (5 bases). The CDR3 runs to 16 residues. Germline CDR1 is ENHRY and CDR2 is SYGVKD. Between the trimmed V and J ends, which lost 2 bases and 0 bases, there was a span of 13 bases. CDR3 in amino acids: CAISEPPGLANYGYTF. DNA of the CDR3: TGTGCCATCAGTGAGCCCCCGGGACTCGCTAACTATGGCTACACCTTC.

The gene calls are TRBV7-9 and TRBJ2-7; D is perhaps TRBD1 (6 bases). Germline V gives CDR1 SEHNR, CDR2 FQNEAQ (reference sequence). Trimming removed 0 bases at V and 3 bases at J, with 6 bases between. The CDR3 is 13 residues long. For the CDR3, the DNA is TGTGCCAGCAGCTTAGCAGGGGGCTACGAGCAGTACTTC. Translation gives CASSLAGGYEQYF.

The V gene is TRBV7-6, the J gene TRBJ2-2; 10 bases match TRBD2. V shed 5 bases, J shed 5 bases, and the junction held 5 bases outside the gene matches. This CDR3 comprises 15 residues. Germline CDR1 and CDR2: SGHVS and FNYEAQ. The CDR3 here is CASSVEAGGTGELFF. In DNA form, the CDR3 reads TGTGCCAGCAGCGTAGAAGCGGGAGGGACCGGGGAGCTGTTTTTT.

This sequence joins TRBV6-6 and TRBJ2-5; D is unresolved. The CDR3 totals 12 residues. The V gene lost 0 bases and the J gene lost 5 bases, with 4 bases spanning the gap. The germline gives CDR1 MNHNY, CDR2 SVGAGI (reference sequence). The CDR3 is CASSYSGETQYF. In nucleotides, the CDR3 is TGTGCCAGCAGTTACTCTGGCGAGACCCAGTACTTC.

The chain couples TRBV10-3 to TRBJ1-1; TRBD1 aligns across 9 bases. The CDR3 totals 16 residues. Trimming took 6 bases from V and 6 from J; bases not matched to a gene: 14. Germline V gives CDR1 ENHRY, CDR2 SYGVKD. CDR3 nucleotide sequence: TGTGCCATCAGCGGGACCGGGACAGGGACGCTCCCTGAAGCTTTCTTT. Residues: CAISGTGTGTLPEAFF.

The rearrangement uses TRBV5-1 and TRBJ2-5; 10 positions match TRBD1. V lost 4 bases, J lost 5 bases, and 8 bases stayed unmatched. Germline lookup yields CDR1 SGHRS and CDR2 YFSETQ. This CDR3 has 15 residues. CDR3 coding DNA: TGCGCCAGCAGCCAAGGACAGGGGGGAACGGAGACCCAGTACTTC. Translating gives CASSQGQGGTETQYF. Drawing the rest from reference TRBV5-1 and TRBJ2-5, the complete variable domain is KAGVTQTPRYLIKTRGQQVTLSCSPISGHRSVSWYQQTPGQGLQFLFEYFSETQRNKGNFPGRFSGRQFSNSRSEMNVSTLELGDSALYLCASSQGQGGTETQYFGPGTRLLVL.

This rearrangement joins TRBV19 to TRBJ2-3; 9 nucleotides align to TRBD2. The CDR3 extends over 16 amino acids. Germline V CDR1 and CDR2: LNHDA, SQIVND (reference sequence). V was pared by 1 base and J by 4 bases, with 6 bases of the junction left unmatched. CDR3 sequence reads: CASSIAGGRGADTQYF. The DNA of the CDR3 is TGTGCCAGTAGTATAGCTGGCGGGAGGGGCGCAGATACGCAGTATTTT.

This clone turned up a few times. This chain links TRBV7-2 with TRBJ2-7; 9 bases match TRBD2. Germline CDR1 reads SGHTA; CDR2 reads FQGNSA. The CDR3 totals 16 residues. V was clipped by 5 bases and J by 0 bases; unmatched bases: 8. The CDR3 loop is CASSPLAGAASYEQYF. The CDR3 DNA sequence: TGTGCCAGCAGCCCGTTAGCGGGGGCAGCCTCCTACGAGCAGTACTTC.

The genes are TRBV6-5 and TRBJ2-5; TRBD1 might be the D (7 bases). CDR1 is MNHEY, CDR2 SVGAGI, per germline. CDR3 size: 14 residues. Trimming pared 7 bases from V and 5 bases from J, leaving 17 bases between. The CDR3 region is CASTQGGGSETQYF. DNA of the CDR3: TGTGCCAGCACCCAGGGGGGTGGATCGGAGACCCAGTACTTC.

V is TRBV19 and J is TRBJ1-2, with a tentative D call TRBD1 (6 bases). V lost 3 bases and J 5 bases, leaving 10 bases between the germline ends. This CDR3 spans 13 amino acids. From germline, CDR1 is LNHDA and CDR2 SQIVND (reference sequence). The CDR3 protein is CASSIAGEYGYTF. The CDR3 DNA sequence: TGTGCCAGTAGTATTGCAGGGGAGTATGGCTACACCTTC. The full variable domain, rest sourced from reference TRBV19 and TRBJ1-2, is DGGITQSPKYLFRKEGQNVTLSCEQNLNHDAMYWYRQDPGQGLRLIYYSQIVNDFQKGDIAEGYSVSREKKESFPLTVTSAQKNPTAFYLCASSIAGEYGYTFGSGTRLTVV.

This sequence joins TRBV6-5 and TRBJ2-2; tentative D call: TRBD1 (6 bases). Germline CDR1 reads MNHEY; CDR2 reads SVGAGI. V lost 7 bases to trimming and J lost 4 bases, with 13 bases between them. The CDR3 contains 14 residues. CDR3 amino acids: CASTAGQTTGELFF. The CDR3 DNA follows: TGTGCCAGCACCGCCGGACAGACCACCGGGGAGCTGTTTTTT.

The CDR3 DNA reads TGTGCCAGCAGCACCTTTACAGGGGGTGCGGCTTTCTTT. This encodes CASSTFTGGAAFF. V is TRBV11-2 and J is TRBJ1-1; 8 positions match TRBD1. Germline loops: CDR1 SGHAT, CDR2 FQNNGV. Germline trimming cut 5 bases from V and 11 bases from J; bases unmatched to any gene: 10. This CDR3 contains 13 residues.

The V call is TRBV9, the J call TRBJ2-7; a weak D match, TRBD1 (7 bases). This CDR3 region has 15 residues. The germline V and J ends were trimmed by 3 bases and 2 bases, with 15 bases remaining between them. The V gene's germline CDR1 is SGDLS and CDR2 YYNGEE. The DNA for the CDR3 is TGTGCCAGCAGCGAGGGGGCTAGCGTGACCTACGAGCAGTACTTC. This gives the protein CASSEGASVTYEQYF.

This clone has only a few counts. This sequence joins TRBV5-4 and TRBJ1-6; D may be TRBD1 (5 bases). V was clipped by 1 base and J by 8 bases, with 10 bases between them. The CDR3 contains 14 residues. Germline CDR1 and CDR2: SGHNT and YYREEE (reference sequence). CDR3 protein: CASSLSGTHSPLHF. CDR3 nucleotides: TGTGCCAGCAGCTTGTCAGGGACTCATTCACCCCTCCACTTT.

The rearrangement links TRBV28 to TRBJ2-3, with D possibly being TRBD2 (5 bases). V shed 5 bases and J shed 5 bases, with 23 bases lying between them. There are 17 residues in the CDR3. From germline, CDR1 is MDHEN and CDR2 SYDVKM. Written as DNA, the CDR3 is TGTGCCAGCAGTCCCTTAGCGCCCGGAGTGGTTAGAGATACGCAGTATTTT. It yields the protein CASSPLAPGVVRDTQYF.